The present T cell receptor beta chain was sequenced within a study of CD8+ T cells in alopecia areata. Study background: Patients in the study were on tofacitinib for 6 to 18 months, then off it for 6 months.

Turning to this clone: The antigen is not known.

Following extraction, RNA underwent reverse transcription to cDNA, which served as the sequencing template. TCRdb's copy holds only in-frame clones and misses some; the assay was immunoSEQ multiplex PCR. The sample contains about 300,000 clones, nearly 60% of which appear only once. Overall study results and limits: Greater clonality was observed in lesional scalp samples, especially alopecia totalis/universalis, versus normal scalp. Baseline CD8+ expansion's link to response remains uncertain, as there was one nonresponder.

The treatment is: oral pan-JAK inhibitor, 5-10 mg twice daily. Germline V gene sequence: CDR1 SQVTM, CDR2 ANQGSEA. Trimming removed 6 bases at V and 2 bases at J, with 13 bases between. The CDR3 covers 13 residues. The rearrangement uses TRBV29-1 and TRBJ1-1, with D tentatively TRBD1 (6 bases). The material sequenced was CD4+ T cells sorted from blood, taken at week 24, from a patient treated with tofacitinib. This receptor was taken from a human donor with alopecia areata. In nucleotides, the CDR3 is TGCAGCGTGTCGGCGGGGGCCAACACTGAAGCTTTCTTT. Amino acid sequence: CSVSAGANTEAFF.